This entry lists 3 T cell receptor beta chains sequenced from one sample in a study of blood T cell repertoires in COVID-19. The protocol was immunoSEQ multiplex PCR, while the TCRdb copy is restricted to in-frame clones and leaves out a portion. The repertoire holds around 53,000 clones, with approximately 80% as singletons. The sequencing sample was made of peripheral blood. These receptors all stem from a man aged 65-85 years with active or convalescent COVID-19.

This chain links TRBV5-6 with TRBJ1-2; D perhaps matches TRBD1 (5 bases). The length of the CDR3 is 15 residues. V shed 4 bases and J shed 1 base, with 14 bases lying between them. Germline CDR1 SGHDT, CDR2 YYEEEE. CDR3 DNA sequence: TGTGCCAGCAGCCCTGGGGCCCCTTTTAACTATGGCTACACCTTC. Protein: CASSPGAPFNYGYTF.

The genes are TRBV11-2 and TRBJ2-7; 10 nucleotides agree with TRBD2. V lost 2 bases and J lost 4; bases outside the gene matches: 14. The germline CDR1 and CDR2 sequences are SGHAT and FQNNGV. The CDR3 is made up of 18 amino acids. The DNA for the CDR3 is TGTGCCAGCAGCTTAAATCAAGCGGGAGGGCCAGTCAGTTACGAGCAGTACTTC. Translation gives CASSLNQAGGPVSYEQYF.

This rearrangement joins TRBV19 to TRBJ1-2; the match to TRBD1 covers 8 bases. Germline CDR1 reads LNHDA; CDR2 reads SQIVND (reference sequence). J was trimmed by 8 bases and V by 10 bases; bases with no gene match: 12. The CDR3 sequence is 13 residues long. The CDR3 protein is CATSPVTGEGYTF. In nucleotides, the CDR3 is TGTGCCACCTCGCCCGTGACAGGGGAAGGCTACACCTTC.